The 10 T cell receptor beta chains below come from one sample, sequenced in a study of blood T cell repertoires in COVID-19. Produced via immunoSEQ multiplex PCR; TCRdb's table is partial and in-frame only. The sample contains around 220,000 clones, 70% to 90% of which appear only once. The sequenced sample consisted of peripheral blood. These receptors originate from a woman in her thirties or forties who had recovered from COVID-19.

The J gene is TRBJ2-7, the V gene TRBV18; tentative D call: TRBD1 (5 bases). This CDR3 is built from 15 residues. V was pared by 3 bases and J by 0 bases, with 12 bases between. Germline V lookup: CDR1 KGHSH, CDR2 LQKENI. CDR3 DNA: TGTGCCAGCTCACCTCGACAGCGCAGCTCCTACGAGCAGTACTTC. Translation: CASSPRQRSSYEQYF.

The chain recombines TRBV7-2 with TRBJ2-7; 8 bases fit TRBD1. Trimming at V came to 4 bases and at J to 7 bases, leaving 9 bases not matched to a gene. This CDR3 is built from 14 residues. The V gene's germline CDR1 is SGHTA and CDR2 FQGNSA. The CDR3 here is CASSSTTGALEQYF. DNA for the CDR3: TGTGCCAGCAGCTCAACGACAGGGGCGCTAGAGCAGTACTTC.

The chain recombines TRBV2 with TRBJ1-3; 9 nucleotides align to TRBD1. Trimming removed 8 bases from V and 4 bases from J; junction bases left unmatched: 6. In germline, CDR1 is SNHLY, CDR2 FYNNEI. The CDR3 spans 14 residues. The CDR3 region has the DNA TGTGCCAGCGGCGGACAGGGGTCGGGAAACACCATATATTTT. Its protein is CASGGQGSGNTIYF.

The rearrangement uses TRBV5-4 and TRBJ2-3, with D possibly matching TRBD1 (6 bases). V was pared by 2 bases and J by 0 bases, with 7 bases between. Germline V gene lookup returns CDR1 SGHNT and CDR2 YYREEE (reference sequence). The CDR3 covers 14 residues. The CDR3 reads CASSFTGSTDTQYF. The CDR3 coding sequence is TGTGCCAGCAGCTTTACAGGGAGCACAGATACGCAGTATTTT.

The V and J genes are TRBV3-1 (or the pseudogene TRBV3-2) and TRBJ2-5; TRBD1 agrees at 11 bases. Germline CDR1 reads LGHDT; CDR2 reads YNNKEL (reference sequence). CDR3 length equals 15 residues. The V and J ends lost 3 bases and 5 bases, in that order; junction bases with no gene match: 5. The CDR3 DNA sequence: TGTGCCAGCAGCCAGGGGACAGGGGGTTCGGAGACCCAGTACTTC. It codes for CASSQGTGGSETQYF.

J is TRBJ2-5 and V is TRBV4-2, with 13 bases fitting TRBD2. This CDR3 has 16 amino acids. The V and J ends lost 4 bases and 4 bases, in that order; junction bases with no gene match: 6. Germline V gene lookup returns CDR1 LGHNA and CDR2 YNFKEQ. The CDR3 DNA reads as TGTGCCAGCAGCCGTAGGACTAGCGGGAGTATAGAGACCCAGTACTTC. Translating it yields CASSRRTSGSIETQYF.

This clone was found a few times. This chain uses TRBV19 with TRBJ2-7; 8 bases line up with TRBD2. Germline CDR1 and CDR2: LNHDA and SQIVND (reference sequence). The CDR3 is made up of 15 amino acids. The junction had 4 bases not matched to a gene; V was cut back by 2 bases and J by 1 base. The CDR3 nucleotides read TGTGCCAGTAGTATACTAGCGGGTCCGTCCTACGAGCAGTACTTC. It yields the protein CASSILAGPSYEQYF.

The chain links TRBV12-3 or TRBV12-4 to TRBJ2-7, with D tentatively TRBD1 (6 bases). The CDR3 spans 13 residues. The germline V and J ends were trimmed by 6 bases and 2 bases, with 11 bases remaining between them. The chain's CDR3 is CASSRQVAYEQYF. In nucleotides, the CDR3 is TGTGCCAGCAGCAGACAGGTCGCCTACGAGCAGTACTTC.

This chain uses TRBV3-1 (or the pseudogene TRBV3-2) with TRBJ1-2; D is undetermined. V was trimmed by 1 base and J by 8 bases, leaving 17 bases between them. From germline, CDR1 is LGHDT and CDR2 YNNKEL (reference sequence). The CDR3 extends over 15 amino acids. The CDR3 region has the DNA TGTGCCAGCAGCCAAGGAGGCGCCTCAAATGGAGGCTACACCTTC. This encodes CASSQGGASNGGYTF.

The V call is TRBV10-1, the J call TRBJ2-5; a weak D match, TRBD1 (6 bases). CDR3 length: 13 residues. Trimming cost V 6 bases and J 5 bases, with 13 bases left between them. Germline lookup yields CDR1 WNHNN and CDR2 SYGVQD (reference sequence). CDR3 amino acids: CASRTGTFETQYF. In nucleotides, the CDR3 is TGCGCCAGCAGGACCGGGACATTCGAGACCCAGTACTTC.